Detailed here is one T cell receptor (beta chain). Its antigen is currently unknown. The data are from a study of T cell responses to AZD1222 COVID-19 vaccine. Generated by immunoSEQ multiplex PCR, the TCRdb table keeps only in-frame clones and is missing some. The sample shows some 120,000 clones, roughly 88% of them seen only once. General observations from the study: Possibly, clonal diversity was underestimated; donors were largely white British and included more females. Seropositive status at baseline applied to only five or six AZD1222 recipients. All repertoire sampling was performed exclusively after the peak T cell response. Unmutated variant regions are reportedly the target of nearly half of TCRs that are spike-specific.

The CDR3 totals 13 residues. CDR1 and CDR2 from the germline V gene are SQVTM and ANQGSEA. The material was peripheral blood, obtained on day 0 of MenACWY control vaccination. The TCR originated in an adult in good health. The rearrangement links TRBV29-1 to TRBJ2-5; either TRBD1 or TRBD2 may fit D (5 bases each). In nucleotides, the CDR3 is TGCAGTGGCGCCGGGACCACAAAAGAGACCCAGTACTTC. Protein product: CSGAGTTKETQYF.